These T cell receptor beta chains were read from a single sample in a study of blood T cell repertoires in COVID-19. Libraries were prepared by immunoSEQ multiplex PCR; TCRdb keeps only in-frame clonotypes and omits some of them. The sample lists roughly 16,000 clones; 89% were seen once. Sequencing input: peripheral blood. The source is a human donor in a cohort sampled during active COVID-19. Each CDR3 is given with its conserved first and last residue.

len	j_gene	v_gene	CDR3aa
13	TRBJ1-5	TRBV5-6	CASSHGHNQPQHF
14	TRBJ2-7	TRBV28	CASSFGRARYEQYF
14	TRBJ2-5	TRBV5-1	CASSSGTHQETQYF
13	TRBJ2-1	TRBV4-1	CASSQDQSGTHFF
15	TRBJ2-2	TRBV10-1	CASSSGQANTGELFF
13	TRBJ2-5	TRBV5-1	CASSRQVRETQYF
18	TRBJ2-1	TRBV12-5	CASGSGQGLVAGYNEQFF
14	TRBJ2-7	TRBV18	CASSPGLPGYEQYF
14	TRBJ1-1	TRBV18	CASSQTAWDTEAFF
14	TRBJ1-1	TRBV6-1	CASSEYTGVTEAFF
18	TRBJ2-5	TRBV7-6	CASTYLGTSGRGGKTQYF
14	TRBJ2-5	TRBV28	CASSPTGGQETQYF
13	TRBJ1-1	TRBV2	CASSYYTSGEAFF
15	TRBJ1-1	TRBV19	CASTSKYSMNTEAFF
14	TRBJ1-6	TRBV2	CASSAETPNSPLHF
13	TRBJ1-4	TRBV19	CASSRSGLEKLFF
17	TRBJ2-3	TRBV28	CASSPSLGGAQTDTQYF
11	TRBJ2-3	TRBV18	CASPRTDTQYF
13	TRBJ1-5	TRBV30	CAWSPSYNQPQHF
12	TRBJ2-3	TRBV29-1	CAVTSGRDTQYF
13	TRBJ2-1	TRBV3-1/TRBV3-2	CASSQAMGLEQFF
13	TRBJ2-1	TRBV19	CASSIDLLSEQFF
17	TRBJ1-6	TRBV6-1	CASSEGLTGRLNSPLHF